These 10 T cell receptor beta chains were sequenced from one sample in a study of T cell changes during pregnancy in multiple sclerosis. Sequencing was performed with immunoSEQ multiplex PCR; in TCRdb, only in-frame clones are kept and a portion is missing. The sample carries tens of thousands of clones, under 90% recorded once. This material consisted of CD8+ T cells from peripheral blood mononuclear cells, taken after pregnancy. The receptors originated from a female donor with multiple sclerosis, enrolled in a pregnancy study.

The J gene is TRBJ1-2, the V gene TRBV9, with 8 bases fitting TRBD1. This CDR3 is built from 14 residues. V lost 4 bases, J lost 2 bases, and 4 bases stayed unmatched. Germline V gene lookup returns CDR1 SGDLS and CDR2 YYNGEE. The CDR3 sequence: CASSPWTGNYGYTF. The CDR3 coding sequence is TGTGCCAGCAGCCCCTGGACAGGGAACTATGGCTACACCTTC.

The chain has TRBV4-2 and TRBJ1-5; TRBD1 is a possible D gene (6 bases). Trimming left V 1 base short and J 6 bases short, with 13 bases between. Germline V gene data show CDR1 as LGHNA and CDR2 as YNFKEQ. CDR3 length equals 15 residues. The CDR3 sequence: CASSQGEGGLQPQHF. In DNA, the CDR3 is TGTGCCAGCAGCCAAGGTGAGGGGGGGCTTCAGCCCCAGCATTTT.

This chain connects TRBV9 to TRBJ1-2, with D uncertain. Trimming took 7 bases from V and 8 from J, leaving 15 bases between them. Per the germline V gene, CDR1 is SGDLS and CDR2 is YYNGEE. The CDR3 spans 12 residues. The CDR3 is CASVAPGGGYTF. The CDR3 DNA reads TGTGCCAGCGTCGCACCAGGAGGAGGCTACACCTTC. The complete variable domain, with remaining parts taken from reference TRBV9 and TRBJ1-2, reads DSGVTQTPKHLITATGQRVTLRCSPRSGDLSVYWYQQSLDQGLQFLIQYYNGEERAKGNILERFSAQQFPDLHSELNLSSLELGDSALYFCASVAPGGGYTFGSGTRLTVV.

This clone was seen a few times. In nucleotides, the CDR3 is TGTGCCATCAGTGAGGTTACCCAGAATCAGCCCCAGCATTTT. It codes for CAISEVTQNQPQHF. V usage is TRBV10-3 and J usage is TRBJ1-5, with D hard to call. Germline values: CDR1 ENHRY, CDR2 SYGVKD. Trimming removed 2 bases from V and 4 bases from J, with 9 bases in between. The CDR3 contains 14 residues.

The chain combines TRBV27 with TRBJ2-5, with 9 positions matching TRBD2. J was trimmed by 4 bases and V by 8 bases; bases with no gene match: 8. Germline V gives CDR1 MNHEY, CDR2 SMNVEV (reference sequence). This CDR3 is 14 amino acids long. CDR3 protein: CASRPAGGLETQYF. The CDR3 DNA sequence: TGTGCCAGCCGTCCAGCGGGGGGCTTAGAGACCCAGTACTTC.

This chain links TRBV12-5 with TRBJ2-3, with TRBD1 as a possible D gene (6 bases). Germline values: CDR1 LGHNT, CDR2 FRNRAP. The CDR3 extends over 14 amino acids. V lost 5 bases, J lost 7 bases, and 16 bases lay in between. In DNA, the CDR3 is TGTGCTAGTGGTCCAGGGGACGCTGTACATACGCAGTATTTT. Translating it yields CASGPGDAVHTQYF.

V gene TRBV27 combines with J gene TRBJ1-1, with TRBD1 identical over 8 bases. The germline gives CDR1 MNHEY, CDR2 SMNVEV (reference sequence). The CDR3 spans 16 residues. J lost 1 base, V lost 4 bases, and 8 bases had no gene match. The CDR3 DNA follows: TGTGCCAGCAGTTCAATCTTGACAGGGGCGAACACTGAAGCTTTCTTT. Protein product: CASSSILTGANTEAFF.

The chain links TRBV9 to TRBJ1-4; D perhaps matches TRBD1 (6 bases). V was trimmed by 3 bases and J by 7 bases, leaving 19 bases between them. The CDR3 has 16 amino acids. Per germline, CDR1 SGDLS and CDR2 YYNGEE. The CDR3 here is CASSGGGTGLGEKLFF. The CDR3 DNA is TGTGCCAGCAGCGGAGGGGGTACGGGGCTTGGTGAAAAACTGTTTTTT.

This clone is a singleton in its sample. V usage is TRBV27 and J usage is TRBJ1-1, with a tentative D call TRBD1 (6 bases). The CDR3 is 13 amino acids. Per the germline V gene, CDR1 is MNHEY and CDR2 is SMNVEV (reference sequence). Trimming cost V 2 bases and J 11 bases, with 15 bases left between them. CDR3 amino acids: CASSLGGGREAFF. The CDR3 nucleotides read TGTGCCAGCAGTTTAGGGGGCGGCAGGGAGGCTTTCTTT.

The rearrangement joins TRBV9 to TRBJ2-3, with TRBD1 identical over 12 bases. The J segment lost 14 bases and the V segment lost 3 bases, leaving 10 bases of the junction unmatched. Germline loops: CDR1 SGDLS, CDR2 YYNGEE. This CDR3 region has 14 residues. CDR3: CASSATAGTGGVYF. The CDR3 nucleotides read TGTGCCAGCAGCGCCACTGCCGGGACAGGGGGCGTGTATTTT.